The T cell receptor beta chain described here comes from a study of cytomegalovirus exposure and HLA in healthy donors. Study information: Previous work identified 90 million to 130 million unique TCR beta sequences from 150 million to 200 million T cells.

With regard to this clone: One end of the junction does not line up with germline, which may come from a read error.

The CDR3 runs to 10 residues. Germline V lookup: CDR1 SNHLY, CDR2 FYNNEI. Vbeta (60) and Jbeta (13) primers were used in the PCR. TCRdb keeps only in-frame clones here, not all; method: immunoSEQ multiplex PCR. The sample holds approximately 150,000 clones, over 75% seen once. Sequencing was carried out using PBMCs. J is TRBJ2-1 and V is TRBV2, with D hard to call. The receptor comes from a man aged 50 or older in good health and CMV-seropositive. Here the CDR3 DNA reads TGTGCCAGCAGTGATAACACGTCGATCTTC. Translating gives CASSDNTSIF.